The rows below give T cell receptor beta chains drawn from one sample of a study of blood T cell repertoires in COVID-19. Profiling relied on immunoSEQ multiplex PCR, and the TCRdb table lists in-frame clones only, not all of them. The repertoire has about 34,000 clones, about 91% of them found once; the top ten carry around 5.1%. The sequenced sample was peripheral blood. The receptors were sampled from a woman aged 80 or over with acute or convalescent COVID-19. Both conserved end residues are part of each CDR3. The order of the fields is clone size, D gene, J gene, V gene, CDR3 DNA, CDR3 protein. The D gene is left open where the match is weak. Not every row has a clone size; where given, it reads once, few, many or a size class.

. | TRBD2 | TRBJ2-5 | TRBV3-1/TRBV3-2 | TGTGCCAGCAGCTCCCGGGGGGGGGAGACCCAGTACTTC | CASSSRGGETQYF
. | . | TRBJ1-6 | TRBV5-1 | TGCGCCAGCAGCTGGAACGGAGGGACTGAGGATTCACCCCTCCACTTT | CASSWNGGTEDSPLHF
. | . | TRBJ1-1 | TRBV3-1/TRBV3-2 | TGTGCCAGCAGCCAAGATCACGTCGGGGGGGCTTTCTTT | CASSQDHVGGAFF
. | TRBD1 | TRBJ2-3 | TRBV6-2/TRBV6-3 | TGTGCCAGCAGTTACTCGAGACAGGGGGCGCGTACACGAGATACGCAGTATTTT | CASSYSRQGARTRDTQYF
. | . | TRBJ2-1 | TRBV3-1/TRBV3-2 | TGTGCCAGCAGCCAAGATCTCGCGGGGAGCTCCTACAATGAGCAGTTCTTC | CASSQDLAGSSYNEQFF
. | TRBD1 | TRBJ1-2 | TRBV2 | TGTGCCAGCAGTGAAGCGGGACAGATTCGATCGGGCTACACCTTC | CASSEAGQIRSGYTF
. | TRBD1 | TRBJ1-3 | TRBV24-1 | TGTGCCACCAGTGATTTCGACAGGGGGCTGCCTGGAAACACCATATATTTT | CATSDFDRGLPGNTIYF
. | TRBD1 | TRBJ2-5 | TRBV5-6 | TGTGCCAGCAGCCCGGTGGACAGGGGAGAGACCCAGTACTTC | CASSPVDRGETQYF
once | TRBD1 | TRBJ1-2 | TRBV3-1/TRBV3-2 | TGTGCCAGCAGCCAAGCAGGGGGTGGTAACTATGGCTACACCTTC | CASSQAGGGNYGYTF
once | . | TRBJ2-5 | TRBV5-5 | TGTGCCAGCAGCCCGGCGGGGGAGACCCAGTACTTC | CASSPAGETQYF
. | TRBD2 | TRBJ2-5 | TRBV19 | TGTGCCAGTAGTATATCGGGACTAGCGGAAGAGACCCAGTACTTC | CASSISGLAEETQYF
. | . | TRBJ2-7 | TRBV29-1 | TGCAGCGTTGGAGACGGAGCCTACGAGCAGTACTTC | CSVGDGAYEQYF
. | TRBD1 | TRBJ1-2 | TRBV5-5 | TGTGCCAGCAGCTTGGAGGGGACAGGTGGCTACACCTTC | CASSLEGTGGYTF
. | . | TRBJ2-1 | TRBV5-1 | TGCGCCAGCAGCTTGGCCGGGGGGACACGCGAATACAATGAGCAGTTCTTC | CASSLAGGTREYNEQFF
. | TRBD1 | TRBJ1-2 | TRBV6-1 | TGTGCCAGCAGTGACACAGGGGCCCAAGCTAACTATGGCTACACCTTC | CASSDTGAQANYGYTF
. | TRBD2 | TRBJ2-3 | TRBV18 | TGTGCCAGCTCACCACGGACTAGCGGGGCTGGAGATACGCAGTATTTT | CASSPRTSGAGDTQYF
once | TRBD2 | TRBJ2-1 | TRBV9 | TGTGCCAGCAGCGCTAGCGGGGGGGCTTACAATGAGCAGTTCTTC | CASSASGGAYNEQFF
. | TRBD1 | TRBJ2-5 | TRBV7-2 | TGTGCCAGCAGCTTACAGGGGGCGAGGGAGACCCAGTACTTC | CASSLQGARETQYF
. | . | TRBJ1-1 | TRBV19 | TGTGCCAGTAGTCCAATAGGGGTATTCGACACTGAAGCTTTCTTT | CASSPIGVFDTEAFF
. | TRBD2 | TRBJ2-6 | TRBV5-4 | TGTGCCAGCAGCCCGCGGGAGAGATCAAGCGGGGCCAACGTCCTGACTTTC | CASSPRERSSGANVLTF
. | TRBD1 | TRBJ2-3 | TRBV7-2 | TGTGCCAGCCGGACAGGGCTGACAGATACGCAGTATTTT | CASRTGLTDTQYF
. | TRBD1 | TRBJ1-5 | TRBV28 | TGTGCCAGCAGTTTACGGACAGGGGGTGATCAGCCCCAGCATTTT | CASSLRTGGDQPQHF
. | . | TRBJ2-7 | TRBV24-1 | TGTGCCACCAGTGACCTTACCTACGAGCAGTACTTC | CATSDLTYEQYF
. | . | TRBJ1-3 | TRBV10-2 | TGCGCCAGCAGTGATCGGGCGGGGACTGGAAACACCATATATTTT | CASSDRAGTGNTIYF
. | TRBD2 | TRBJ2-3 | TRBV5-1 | TGCGCCAGCACCTGGACTAGCGGGACAGATACGCAGTATTTT | CASTWTSGTDTQYF
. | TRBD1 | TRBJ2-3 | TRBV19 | TGTGCCAGTAGTATCAGACAGGGGTCGAACACAGATACGCAGTATTTT | CASSIRQGSNTDTQYF
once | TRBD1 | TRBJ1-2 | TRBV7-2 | TGTGCCAGCAGCCCCGGGACAGGGCCTCGATATGGCTACACCTTC | CASSPGTGPRYGYTF
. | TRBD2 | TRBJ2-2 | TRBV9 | TGTGCCAGCAGCGTAGCCGGTGCTAGCGGCGCCGGGGAGCTGTTTTTT | CASSVAGASGAGELFF
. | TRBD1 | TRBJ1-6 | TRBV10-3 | TGTGCCATCAGTGAGTCAAGGGGGACAGGGGCAGGTCCCCTCCACTTT | CAISESRGTGAGPLHF
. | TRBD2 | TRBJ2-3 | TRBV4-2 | TGTGCCAGCAGCCAAAGACTAGCGGGGGGTGGGGATACGCAGTATTTT | CASSQRLAGGGDTQYF
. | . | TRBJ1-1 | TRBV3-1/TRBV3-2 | TGTGCCAGCAGCCCCACGGGATCCACTGAAGCTTTCTTT | CASSPTGSTEAFF
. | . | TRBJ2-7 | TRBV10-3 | TGTGCCATCAGCCCTTCGGGGAACGAGCAGTACTTC | CAISPSGNEQYF
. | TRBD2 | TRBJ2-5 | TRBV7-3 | TGTGCCAGCAGCTTACATGTCACTAGCGGACTCCAAGAGACCCAGTACTTC | CASSLHVTSGLQETQYF
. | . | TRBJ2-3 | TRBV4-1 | TGCGCCAGCAGCCTATCTGCACCAAGCAGCACAGATACGCAGTATTTT | CASSLSAPSSTDTQYF
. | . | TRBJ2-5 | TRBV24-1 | TGTGCCACCAGTGATTCAGGGACAATAGAGACCCAGTACTTC | CATSDSGTIETQYF
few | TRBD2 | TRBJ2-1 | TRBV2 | TGTGCCAGCAGCGCGACCCGACTAGCGGGGGAATTAAATGAGCAGTTCTTC | CASSATRLAGELNEQFF
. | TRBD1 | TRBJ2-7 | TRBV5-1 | TGCGCCAGCAGACCCGGACAGGGGCCTACCGGGCAGTACTTC | CASRPGQGPTGQYF
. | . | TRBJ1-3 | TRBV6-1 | TGTGCCAGCAGTGAAGCCGCCGGGACGTCGTGGGGGCGAAACACCATATATTTT | CASSEAAGTSWGRNTIYF
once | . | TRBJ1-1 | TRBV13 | TGTGCCAGCAGCTCTTACCAGGGTACTGAAGCTTTCTTT | CASSSYQGTEAFF
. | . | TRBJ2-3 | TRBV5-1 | TGCGCCAGCAGCCTCCCTTCAGGGCCTACCACAGATACGCAGTATTTT | CASSLPSGPTTDTQYF
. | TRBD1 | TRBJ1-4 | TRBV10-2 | TGCGCCAGCCAACCGGGACAGGGGTATGGAAAACTGTTTTTT | CASQPGQGYGKLFF
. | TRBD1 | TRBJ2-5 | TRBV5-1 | TGCGCCAGCAGCGGACAGGGGTTTGAGACCCAGTACTTC | CASSGQGFETQYF
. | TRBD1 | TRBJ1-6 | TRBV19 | TGTGCCAGTAGGGGAACAGGGACAGCGAGCTCCTATAATTCACCCCTCCACTTT | CASRGTGTASSYNSPLHF
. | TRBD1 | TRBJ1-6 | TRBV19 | TGTGCCAGTAGTATAGGAACAGGGGACTCACCCCTCCACTTT | CASSIGTGDSPLHF
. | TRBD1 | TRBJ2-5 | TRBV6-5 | TGTGCCAGCAGTTACCGGGCAGGGGGCTACCAAGAGACCCAGTACTTC | CASSYRAGGYQETQYF